Shown below are 22 T cell receptor beta chains from a single sample sequenced in a study of blood T cell repertoires in COVID-19. Sequencing used immunoSEQ multiplex PCR; TCRdb keeps in-frame clones, though not all of them. Of about 160,000 clones listed, approximately 87% were seen once; the top ten hold about 6.6%. Sequencing was carried out using PBMCs or T cells enriched from blood (not recorded which). These receptors all come from a woman aged 50 to 60 who had recovered from COVID-19.

The gene calls are TRBV7-2 and TRBJ2-7; 12 nucleotides align to TRBD2. Looked up from germline, CDR1 is SGHTA and CDR2 is FQGNSA. The length of the CDR3 is 15 residues. Trimming took 1 base from V and 7 from J; bases not matched to a gene: 5. CDR3 loop: CASSLGLAGGLEQYF. The DNA for the CDR3 is TGTGCCAGCAGCTTAGGCCTAGCGGGGGGGCTAGAGCAGTACTTC. The whole variable domain, filled in from reference TRBV7-2 and TRBJ2-7, reads GAGVSQSPSNKVTEKGKDVELRCDPISGHTALYWYRQSLGQGLEFLIYFQGNSAPDKSGLPSDRFSAERTGGSVSTLTIQRTQQEDSAVYLCASSLGLAGGLEQYFGPGTRLTVT.

The rearrangement uses TRBV7-8 and TRBJ1-1; D is ambiguous. Germline values: CDR1 SGHVS, CDR2 FQNEAQ. Trimming cost V 0 bases and J 3 bases, with 14 bases left between them. This CDR3 region has 16 residues. The DNA for the CDR3 is TGTGCCAGCAGCTTAGCTCTGGGCAGATCCCACACTGAAGCTTTCTTT. Protein product: CASSLALGRSHTEAFF.

Here the CDR3 reads CAWSLRGALGNTIYF. The CDR3 DNA is TGTGCCTGGAGTCTGCGGGGTGCCCTAGGAAACACCATATATTTT. The genes are TRBV30 and TRBJ1-3, with D unresolved. The CDR3 runs 15 residues. Germline V gene data show CDR1 as GTSNPN and CDR2 as SVGIG (reference sequence). V was pared by 2 bases and J by 4 bases, with 15 bases between.

The chain combines TRBV30 with TRBJ1-1, with a tentative D call TRBD1 (6 bases). This CDR3 has 13 amino acids. Trimming left V 3 bases short and J 5 bases short, with 13 bases between. Germline V gene sequence: CDR1 GTSNPN, CDR2 SVGIG (reference sequence). The CDR3 nucleotides are TGTGCCTGGAGGATGGGGGGGGCGACTGAAGCTTTCTTT. Its protein is CAWRMGGATEAFF.

J is TRBJ2-3 and V is TRBV11-3; the match to TRBD1 covers 11 bases. CDR1 is SGHNT, CDR2 YENEEA, per germline. The V and J ends lost 8 bases and 6 bases, in that order; junction bases with no gene match: 10. This CDR3 spans 15 amino acids. In DNA form, the CDR3 reads TGTGCCAGCGGCATCGGACAGGGGGCTGTGGATACGCAGTATTTT. Translation: CASGIGQGAVDTQYF.

V and J are TRBV6-2 or TRBV6-3 and TRBJ2-1, with a weak D call TRBD1 (5 bases). Trimming took 3 bases from V and 4 from J, leaving 13 bases between them. The CDR3 sequence is 15 residues long. Germline V gives CDR1 MNHEY, CDR2 SVGEGT. CDR3 sequence: CASSYGSGKYNEQFF. The CDR3, as DNA: TGTGCCAGCAGTTATGGGTCAGGGAAATACAATGAGCAGTTCTTC.

This clone was detected many times. This chain links TRBV30 with TRBJ2-2; possible D gene TRBD2, 7 bases. V lost 0 bases to trimming and J lost 5 bases, with 16 bases between them. This CDR3 comprises 16 residues. Germline V CDR1 and CDR2: GTSNPN, SVGIG (reference sequence). CDR3 loop: CAWSVLGGRWTGELFF. In nucleotides, the CDR3 is TGTGCCTGGAGTGTACTCGGGGGGCGATGGACCGGGGAGCTGTTTTTT.

This chain joins TRBV4-2 and TRBJ1-2; D remains unclear. Germline V lookup: CDR1 LGHNA, CDR2 YNFKEQ. Trimming shortened V by 0 bases and J by 2 bases, and 7 bases separated the two germline ends. The CDR3 contains 14 residues. For the CDR3, the DNA is TGTGCCAGCAGCCAAGAAGAGGGAAACTATGGCTACACCTTC. This codes for CASSQEEGNYGYTF.

This clone was seen just once. The chain combines TRBV6-2 or TRBV6-3 with TRBJ1-1; no clear D gene. V lost 4 bases, J lost 2 bases, and 11 bases lay in between. CDR1 is MNHEY and CDR2 is SVGEGT in the germline V gene. The CDR3 is 14 residues long. The CDR3 DNA reads as TGTGCCAGCAGTTTACCCGGGTTCAACACTGAAGCTTTCTTT. It yields the protein CASSLPGFNTEAFF.

This CDR3 reads CASSLTGNQPQHF. CDR3 nucleotides: TGTGCCAGCAGCTTAACAGGAAATCAGCCCCAGCATTTT. The V and J genes are TRBV13 and TRBJ1-5; tentatively, D is TRBD1 (5 bases). This CDR3 region has 13 residues. With 2 bases removed from V and 4 bases from J, the gap between germline ends came to 6 bases. Per the germline V gene, CDR1 is PRHDT and CDR2 is FYEKMQ (reference sequence).

This clone was detected a few times. This chain connects TRBV27 to TRBJ1-2; TRBD1 matches at 7 bases. The germline gives CDR1 MNHEY, CDR2 SMNVEV (reference sequence). The CDR3 totals 16 residues. The ends lost 5 bases at V and 2 bases at J; junction bases unmatched: 11. CDR3 loop: CASSGITGTANYGYTF. Written as DNA, the CDR3 is TGTGCCAGCAGTGGAATAACCGGGACAGCAAACTATGGCTACACCTTC.

The chain carries TRBV11-2 and TRBJ1-4, with a possible D match to TRBD1 (5 bases). Germline values: CDR1 SGHAT, CDR2 FQNNGV. The V end lost 7 bases, the J end lost 8 bases, and 14 bases lay between the germline ends. The CDR3 is made up of 13 amino acids. The CDR3 region has the DNA TGTGCCAGCATGGGGGGGTCAGGGGAAAAACTGTTTTTT. Translated: CASMGGSGEKLFF.

The V gene is TRBV4-3, the J gene TRBJ1-5, with 8 bases aligning to TRBD1. J was trimmed by 5 bases and V by 3 bases; bases with no gene match: 3. Germline CDR1 LGHNA, CDR2 YSLEER. The CDR3 covers 14 residues. The CDR3 protein is CASSQTRGHQPQHF. The CDR3 nucleotides are TGCGCCAGCAGCCAGACCAGGGGGCATCAGCCCCAGCATTTT.

This rearrangement joins TRBV11-2 to TRBJ2-5; 9 bases are a match to TRBD2. V was clipped by 5 bases and J by 2 bases; unmatched bases: 9. CDR3 length: 16 amino acids. Germline CDR1 reads SGHAT; CDR2 reads FQNNGV. Here the CDR3 reads CASSITSGRTQETQYF. CDR3 nucleotide sequence: TGTGCCAGCAGCATTACTAGCGGGCGCACTCAAGAGACCCAGTACTTC.

This rearrangement joins TRBV6-5 to TRBJ1-4; the D gene is possibly TRBD1 (5 bases). Germline assignment: CDR1 MNHEY and CDR2 SVGAGI. Trimming took 5 bases from V and 3 from J, leaving 13 bases between them. The CDR3 runs to 15 residues. CDR3 protein: CASSNPSGSNEKLFF. In DNA, the CDR3 is TGTGCCAGCAGTAACCCTTCAGGGTCTAATGAAAAACTGTTTTTT.

The gene calls are TRBV24-1 and TRBJ2-3; D not resolved. V lost 3 bases, J lost 2 bases, and 11 bases lay in between. CDR1 is KGHDR, CDR2 SFDVKD, per germline. This CDR3 contains 15 residues. The CDR3 DNA sequence: TGTGCCACCAGTGATGACGGGTCATACACAGATACGCAGTATTTT. Protein sequence: CATSDDGSYTDTQYF.

The chain has TRBV7-9 and TRBJ1-2; tentatively, D is TRBD1 (6 bases). The germline gives CDR1 SEHNR, CDR2 FQNEAQ (reference sequence). V was pared by 1 base and J by 8 bases, with 14 bases between. The length of the CDR3 is 14 residues. The CDR3 DNA follows: TGTGCCAGCAGCTTAGGGGACACCTCGGGCGGCTACACCTTC. Protein sequence: CASSLGDTSGGYTF.

This sequence joins TRBV6-5 and TRBJ2-5, with TRBD2 matching over 8 bases. Germline V gene sequence: CDR1 MNHEY, CDR2 SVGAGI. The CDR3 is made up of 13 amino acids. J lost 7 bases, V lost 7 bases, and 8 bases had no gene match. The DNA for the CDR3 is TGTGCCAGCACCCCCCTCCGGGGGGGGACCCAGTACTTC. It encodes CASTPLRGGTQYF.

This clone is a singleton in its sample. V gene TRBV7-9 combines with J gene TRBJ1-2; 8 bases map to TRBD1. Losses at the gene ends were 5 bases for V and 8 bases for J; bases not matched to a gene: 7. CDR3 length: 13 residues. Germline V gives CDR1 SEHNR, CDR2 FQNEAQ (reference sequence). This CDR3 is CASSPTGERGYTF. The CDR3 nucleotides are TGTGCCAGCAGCCCGACAGGGGAACGAGGCTACACCTTC.

This clone was counted a few times. The chain joins TRBV3-1 (or the pseudogene TRBV3-2) to TRBJ2-5; 10 nucleotides agree with TRBD2. Germline V gene sequence: CDR1 LGHDT, CDR2 YNNKEL (reference sequence). This CDR3 has 17 residues. The V gene end was trimmed by 1 base and the J gene end by 1 base; junction bases not matched to a gene: 6. The CDR3 DNA reads as TGTGCCAGCAGCCAAGGTCCTAGCGGGGGACCCCAAGAGACCCAGTACTTC. Amino acid sequence: CASSQGPSGGPQETQYF.

The chain has TRBV5-5 and TRBJ2-7, with 8 bases matching TRBD2. CDR1 is SGHKS, CDR2 YYEKEE, per germline (reference sequence). The CDR3 spans 14 residues. V shed 0 bases and J 4 bases; nucleotides not matched to a gene: 3. CDR3 protein: CASSLGSGAYEQYF. CDR3 bases: TGTGCCAGCAGCTTGGGTAGCGGGGCATACGAGCAGTACTTC.

The CDR3 is CASIPIGASEPNYGYTF. The CDR3 DNA is TGTGCCAGCATTCCCATTGGGGCCTCGGAACCTAACTATGGCTACACCTTC. The chain has TRBV2 and TRBJ1-2; D is perhaps TRBD1 (5 bases). The CDR3 loop spans 17 amino acids. Trimming left V 7 bases short and J 0 bases short, with 21 bases between. Germline-derived CDR1 and CDR2 are SNHLY and FYNNEI. The whole variable domain, filled in from reference TRBV2 and TRBJ1-2, reads EPEVTQTPSHQVTQMGQEVILRCVPISNHLYFYWYRQILGQKVEFLVSFYNNEISEKSEIFDDQFSVERPDGSNFTLKIRSTKLEDSAMYFCASIPIGASEPNYGYTFGSGTRLTVV.